This T cell receptor beta chain was recovered during a study of blood T cells in healthy people across ages. Regarding the study as a whole: PBMCs left unsorted prevented a conclusive naive versus antigen-experienced comparison.

PCR was performed a second time for roughly 6 to 12 cycles using a sample-barcoded 5' primer and a J-beta primer mix. TCRdb itself ran the 5' RACE reads through MiXCR, one entry per CDR3 protein. The repertoire holds about 1 million distinct CDR3 sequences, with under 30% as singletons. Looked up from germline, CDR1 is SQVTM and CDR2 is ANQGSEA. V gave up 3 bases and J gave up 0 bases, with 8 bases separating them. This CDR3 has 13 amino acids. Note on this clonotype: Its target is not known.

In addition, the sample was reused for a study of T cells of mothers and their children. That work contributes: Input to cDNA synthesis comprised all extracted RNA, at a ratio of about 1.4 ug per 15 ul.

Sequenced: blood. This TCR came from a girl aged 2 to 10 in good health. This chain links TRBV29-1 with TRBJ1-1, with D unclear. The CDR3, as DNA: TGCAGCGTTGATAGAGGGCTGAACACTGAAGCTTTCTTT. This codes for CSVDRGLNTEAFF. The full variable domain, its missing parts supplied by reference TRBV29-1 and TRBJ1-1, is SAVISQKPSRDICQRGTSLTIQCQVDSQVTMMFWYRQQPGQSLTLIATANQGSEATYESGFVIDKFPISRPNLTFSTLTVSNMSPEDSSIYLCSVDRGLNTEAFFGQGTRLTVV.